The rows below give T cell receptor beta chains drawn from one sample of a study of identical twins. From the 5' RACE reads, TCRdb called clonotypes with MiXCR, one entry per CDR3 protein. Of some 660,000 distinct CDR3 sequences listed, 8% to 9% are singletons. These data also formed part of another study, on yellow fever vaccine responses in identical twins.

Sequenced material: PBMCs. The receptors shown here come from a woman aged 18 to 35 in good health. CDR3s include the opening cysteine and the closing phenylalanine or tryptophan. A D gene is named only where the DNA matches it firmly. Clone size is shown for a subset of rows, as once, few, many or a class of expanded clone.

V gene	J gene	clone size	D gene	CDR3 protein	CDR3 DNA
TRBV9	TRBJ2-3	many	TRBD2	CASSALAGGPPYF	TGTGCCAGCAGCGCTTTAGCGGGAGGGCCTCCGTATTTT
TRBV5-1	TRBJ2-1	many	NA	CASSLVSGLDEQFF	TGCGCCAGCAGCTTGGTATCAGGGTTAGATGAGCAGTTCTTC
TRBV19	TRBJ1-1	few	NA	CASRKGILRTEAFF	TGTGCCAGTAGGAAAGGTATTCTAAGGACTGAAGCTTTCTTT
TRBV20-1	TRBJ2-7	NA	NA	CSARGRDEQYF	TGCAGTGCTAGAGGCCGGGACGAGCAGTACTTC
TRBV27	TRBJ2-1	NA	NA	CASSFWGREQFF	TGTGCCAGCAGTTTTTGGGGGCGTGAGCAGTTCTTC
TRBV9	TRBJ1-2	few	NA	CASSALSGLRYGYTF	TGTGCCAGCAGCGCATTATCCGGCTTGCGCTATGGCTACACCTTC
TRBV5-1	TRBJ2-2	many	NA	CASSFGSAGLTGELFF	TGCGCCAGCAGCTTCGGGTCGGCAGGGTTGACCGGGGAGCTGTTTTTT
TRBV21-1	TRBJ1-5	NA	NA	CASSKVRGAHGNQPQHF	TGTGCCAGCAGCAAAGTGAGGGGGGCGCATGGGAATCAGCCCCAGCATTTT
TRBV20-1	TRBJ1-2	NA	NA	CSARSRGNYGYTF	TGCAGTGCTCGGTCTCGGGGGAACTATGGCTACACCTTC
TRBV11-2	TRBJ2-7	NA	NA	CASSLEVTDYEQYF	TGTGCCAGCAGCTTAGAAGTTACCGACTACGAGCAGTACTTC
TRBV6-5	TRBJ2-3	few	NA	CASSYGRSSTDTQYF	TGTGCCAGCAGTTACGGGAGGTCTAGCACAGATACGCAGTATTTT
TRBV6-5	TRBJ2-1	few	TRBD2	CASSYSGTSAYNEQFF	TGTGCCAGCAGTTACTCGGGGACTAGCGCTTACAATGAGCAGTTCTTC
TRBV6-1	TRBJ1-2	NA	TRBD1	CASRTGQGIGYTF	TGTGCCAGCAGAACAGGACAGGGGATTGGCTACACCTTC
TRBV24-1	TRBJ2-2	many	NA	CATSDPGPELFF	TGTGCCACCAGTGACCCGGGCCCAGAGCTGTTTTTT
TRBV6-1	TRBJ2-7	NA	TRBD2	CASSEFVTSGSLYEQYF	TGTGCCAGCAGTGAATTTGTGACTAGCGGGAGTTTATACGAGCAGTACTTC
TRBV6-2/TRBV6-3	TRBJ2-3	NA	NA	CATLLFGADTQYF	TGTGCCACCCTCCTTTTTGGCGCAGATACGCAGTATTTT
TRBV6-1	TRBJ2-2	many	NA	CASTDWANTGELFF	TGTGCCAGCACTGACTGGGCGAACACCGGGGAGCTGTTTTTT
TRBV7-8	TRBJ2-1	NA	NA	CASSFPRQEISYNEQFF	TGTGCCAGCAGCTTCCCCCGACAGGAGATTTCCTACAATGAGCAGTTCTTC
TRBV15	TRBJ1-1	few	NA	CATRRGYTEAFF	TGTGCCACCCGAAGGGGTTACACTGAAGCTTTCTTT
TRBV6-5	TRBJ2-1	few	TRBD2	CASSYGTSGYGSSYNEQFF	TGTGCCAGCAGTTACGGGACTAGCGGATACGGTAGCTCCTACAATGAGCAGTTCTTC
TRBV12-3/TRBV12-4	TRBJ2-7	NA	NA	CASSRLGGSSEQYF	TGTGCCAGCAGCCGACTAGGAGGGAGCTCCGAGCAGTACTTC
TRBV5-1	TRBJ2-7	few	TRBD2	CASSATTSGAYEQYF	TGCGCCAGCAGCGCGACGACTAGCGGCGCCTACGAGCAGTACTTC
TRBV29-1	TRBJ2-3	many	TRBD2	CSVRGLAISGTDTQYF	TGCAGCGTTCGGGGACTAGCTATCTCCGGCACAGATACGCAGTATTTT
TRBV7-8	TRBJ2-5	NA	NA	CASSSGTTQETQYF	TGTGCCAGCAGCTCCGGGACCACCCAAGAGACCCAGTACTTC
TRBV5-1	TRBJ2-2	NA	TRBD1	CASSLAQGAAGELFF	TGCGCCAGCAGCTTGGCACAGGGGGCGGCCGGGGAGCTGTTTTTT
TRBV12-3/TRBV12-4	TRBJ1-1	many	TRBD1	CASTRTGGTEAFF	TGTGCCAGCACCCGGACAGGAGGCACTGAAGCTTTCTTT
TRBV28	TRBJ1-4	many	NA	CASKRGFTNEKLFF	TGTGCCAGCAAAAGGGGGTTCACTAATGAAAAACTGTTTTTT
TRBV27	TRBJ2-5	NA	NA	CASSLVPPGAAAQETQYF	TGTGCCAGCAGTTTAGTCCCCCCGGGGGCGGCGGCACAAGAGACCCAGTACTTC
TRBV13	TRBJ2-5	few	NA	CASSPLWAEETQYF	TGTGCCAGCAGCCCCCTCTGGGCTGAAGAGACCCAGTACTTC
TRBV6-4	TRBJ1-4	few	NA	CASSDSRTANEKLFF	TGTGCCAGCAGTGACTCGAGGACAGCTAATGAAAAACTGTTTTTT
TRBV6-1	TRBJ1-1	few	NA	CANRAEQKNTEAFF	TGTGCTAATCGGGCAGAACAGAAAAACACTGAAGCTTTCTTT
TRBV6-2/TRBV6-3	TRBJ2-2	NA	NA	CASLNGGGTGELFF	TGTGCCAGCCTCAACGGAGGCGGCACCGGGGAGCTGTTTTTT
TRBV4-1	TRBJ1-5	few	NA	CASSQDESNPYQPQHF	TGCGCCAGCAGCCAAGATGAGTCCAACCCTTATCAGCCCCAGCATTTT
TRBV7-9	TRBJ1-4	many	NA	CASSLGAATNEKLFF	TGTGCCAGCAGCCTCGGGGCGGCAACTAATGAAAAACTGTTTTTT
TRBV20-1	TRBJ2-6	many	NA	CSARQAGGANVLTF	TGCAGTGCTCGACAGGCGGGGGGGGCCAACGTCCTGACTTTC
TRBV12-5	TRBJ2-2	few	NA	CASGLRRGNTGELFF	TGTGCTAGTGGTTTACGGCGGGGGAACACCGGGGAGCTGTTTTTT
TRBV5-1	TRBJ2-7	NA	TRBD1	CASSSRQGAGEQYF	TGCGCCAGCAGCTCCAGGCAGGGGGCGGGGGAGCAGTACTTC
TRBV18	TRBJ2-3	few	NA	CASSPQGRGYQDTQYF	TGTGCCAGCTCACCACAGGGACGAGGGTATCAGGATACGCAGTATTTT
TRBV29-1	TRBJ2-1	NA	TRBD2	CSVEGVGLAGEDSYNEQFF	TGCAGCGTTGAAGGGGTGGGACTAGCGGGGGAAGACTCCTACAATGAGCAGTTCTTC
TRBV29-1	TRBJ2-1	many	NA	CSVSGGGSYNEQFF	TGCAGCGTATCCGGAGGGGGCTCCTACAATGAGCAGTTCTTC
TRBV28	TRBJ2-7	NA	TRBD1	CASTFAGTGFPPYEQYF	TGTGCCAGCACCTTCGCCGGGACAGGGTTCCCCCCCTACGAGCAGTACTTC
TRBV7-2	TRBJ1-5	many	NA	CASSLGRLQGIQPQHF	TGTGCCAGCAGCTTGGGACGGTTACAGGGCATTCAGCCCCAGCATTTT
TRBV4-2	TRBJ2-7	few	TRBD2	CASSQLAGGTYEQYF	TGTGCCAGCAGCCAACTAGCGGGGGGAACTTACGAGCAGTACTTC
TRBV3-1	TRBJ1-4	many	NA	CASSHGFGGEKLFF	TGTGCCAGCAGCCACGGATTCGGGGGCGAAAAACTGTTTTTT
TRBV12-3/TRBV12-4	TRBJ2-1	few	NA	CASSSFEEQFF	TGTGCCAGCAGCTCATTCGAAGAGCAGTTCTTC
TRBV12-3/TRBV12-4	TRBJ2-5	NA	NA	CASSLSRSETQYF	TGTGCCAGCAGTTTAAGCAGGTCGGAGACCCAGTACTTC
TRBV5-4	TRBJ2-1	few	NA	CASSFGRQYNEQFF	TGTGCCAGCAGCTTTGGACGGCAATACAATGAGCAGTTCTTC
TRBV20-1	TRBJ2-6	many	NA	CSPRGLPGSGANVLTF	TGCAGTCCAAGGGGACTTCCCGGCTCTGGGGCCAACGTCCTGACTTTC
TRBV7-9	TRBJ2-5	many	NA	CASSLLREETQYF	TGTGCCAGCAGCTTACTCAGGGAAGAGACCCAGTACTTC